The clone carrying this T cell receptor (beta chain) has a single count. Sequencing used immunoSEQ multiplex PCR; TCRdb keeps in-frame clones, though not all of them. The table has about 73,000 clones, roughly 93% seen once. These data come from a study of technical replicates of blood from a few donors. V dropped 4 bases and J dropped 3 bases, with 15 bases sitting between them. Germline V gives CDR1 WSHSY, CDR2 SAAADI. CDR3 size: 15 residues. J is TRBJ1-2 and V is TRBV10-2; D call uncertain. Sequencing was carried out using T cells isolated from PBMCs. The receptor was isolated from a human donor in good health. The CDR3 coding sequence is TGCGCCAGCAGTGGGCAGGTATTGACCTACTATGGCTACACCTTC. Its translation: CASSGQVLTYYGYTF.